The present T cell receptor (beta chain) was sequenced within a study of cytomegalovirus exposure and HLA in healthy donors. Study at large: Early released data had tens of millions of unique TCRs, all coming from HLA-typed donors. Study conclusions and caveats: With DRB1 most and HLA-C fewest, TCR association rates differed between HLA loci in a later analysis.

This clone was observed a single time. Its target is unknown. The germline gives CDR1 MNHNS, CDR2 SASEGT. This CDR3 has 16 amino acids. The V gene end was trimmed by 6 bases and the J gene end by 5 bases; junction bases not matched to a gene: 11. In the PCR, 60 Vbeta and 13 Jbeta primers were used. Profiled with immunoSEQ multiplex PCR; TCRdb holds only in-frame clones, not every one. Of about 130,000 clones detected, approximately 78% appear once; the ten largest clones hold approximately 10%. The chain joins TRBV6-1 to TRBJ2-7, with 12 bases that match TRBD2. This receptor was identified in a man aged 25 to 40 in good health and CMV-seropositive. Input material: PBMCs. The CDR3 DNA reads as TGTGCCAGCAGCGAAACCGGACTAGCGGGAAGGAACGAGCAGTACTTC. It yields the protein CASSETGLAGRNEQYF.